This TCR beta chain stems from a study of regulatory T cells in long-lasting Graves disease. CDR3 size: 17 residues. With V trimmed by 3 bases and J by 6 bases, 13 bases remained unmatched. The V gene's germline CDR1 is MNHEY and CDR2 SMNVEV (reference sequence). In regard to this clonotype: Its target is unknown.

Stated time point: persistent/refractory GD, antithyroid drugs over 5 years with positive TRAb. With RNA extracted from PBMCs as input, the TCR library was made. American Thyroid Association guidelines defined how Graves' disease was diagnosed. Each patient gave 7 to 10 milliliters of EDTA-anticoagulated peripheral blood. Library construction for TCR beta used iRepertoire HTBI primers and Arm-PCR of CDR3 regions. In TCRdb, the multiplex PCR reads were re-called with MiXCR into one record per CDR3 protein. The top ten clones hold around 15% of a sample with about 430,000 distinct CDR3 sequences, around 23% of them seen once. Study-level points and caveats: There was favoring of TRBV28, TRBJ1-2 and TRBJ2-5 in persistent disease. Since the sample size was small, accuracy may have been reduced.

This clonotype was obtained from a female donor with Graves disease. The genes are TRBV27 and TRBJ2-2; 7 bases are shared with TRBD1. Sample: peripheral blood mononuclear cells (PBMCs), taken when the disease was refractory, from a patient treated with antithyroid drugs. CDR3: CASSFGPRTGESGELFF. The CDR3 bases are TGTGCCAGCAGTTTTGGACCCCGAACAGGGGAATCCGGGGAGCTGTTTTTT.